The entry below gives a single T cell receptor (beta chain) sequence along with its context. It has no known antigen specificity. No qualities accompany the bases; no much larger clone lies one base away. Reading from cysteine to phenylalanine, the CDR3 counts 13 amino acids. Only the CDR3 DNA stays, 39 bases, in frame from base 1. The trial excluded patients who had a history of autoimmune disease or were on systemic immunosuppression. In every dose cohort, peripheral blood was drawn for TCR sequencing at baseline, cycle 4 day 1, and cycle 7 day 1. Samples were obtained from an open-label, multicenter, first-in-human phase I dose-escalation trial of ivuxolimab. Adults with locally advanced or metastatic melanoma, renal cell carcinoma, hepatocellular carcinoma or head and neck squamous cell carcinoma were enrolled in the trial. Before TCR sequencing, CD4+ T cells and CD8+ T cells from peripheral blood were sorted into separate populations.

These data come from a study of OX40 agonist ivuxolimab in advanced cancers. Turning to the overall study: The costimulatory receptor OX40 (CD134) was targeted by ivuxolimab, a fully human IgG2 agonistic monoclonal antibody. Intravenous ivuxolimab was administered to patients every 2 weeks at six dose levels: 0.01, 0.1, 0.3, 1.5, 3 and 10 mg/kg. Of the roughly 52 dose-escalation patients, hepatocellular carcinoma was present in about 19, melanoma in around 15, renal cell carcinoma in 9 and head and neck cancer in 9. In the dose-escalation cohort, around four fifths of patients were male, and the mean age was around 60 years, with a range of roughly 20 to 79. Patients were allowed to have had prior anti-PD-1, anti-PD-L1 or anti-CTLA-4 therapy, and approximately 41% of the dose-escalation patients had previously received checkpoint inhibitors. Partial responses occurred in three dose-escalation patients: two with cutaneous melanoma and one with hepatocellular carcinoma. The purpose of peripheral TCRbeta sequencing was to test whether ivuxolimab changed TCR sequence diversity and led to clonal T-cell expansion. The paper covers the monotherapy dose-escalation part of the phase I ivuxolimab trial, which included N ≈ 57 patients. Findings and caveats that apply to the study as a whole: Clonal expansion of both CD4+ and CD8+ blood T cells was observed from baseline to week 6 at doses 0.1 to 3.0 mg/kg. In partial responders in the 0.1-3.0 mg/kg groups, normalized peripheral clonal expansion was found to be among the lowest, especially among CD8+ T cells. Which antigens the clonally expanded peripheral T cells were specific for was not determined. After ivuxolimab, more expanded clones were found on average in CD8+ T cells than in CD4+ T cells. Low levels of normalized T-cell clonal expansion were also seen in some patients who did not respond.

To sequence the TCRbeta CDR3 region, genomic DNA was isolated from the sorted cells. The immunoSEQ Assay was used for sequencing of TCRbeta CDR3 regions. Entries here come from immuneACCESS through TCRdb and include only in-frame sequences with V and J called. Some clones fail to appear in such tables; in the studies checked, an unresolved V gene covers under half of the shortfall, and the cause of the remainder is unknown. The sample table records approximately 99,000 clones; approximately 95% of these occur just once. Together, the top ten hold around 2% of the sample. This clonotype originated in an adult with an advanced solid tumor such as melanoma, head and neck, liver or kidney cancer. The receptor chain draws on TRBV21-1 and TRBJ1-2. TRBV21-1 is a listed pseudogene. The sequenced sample was CD4+ or CD8+ T cells sorted from blood, obtained in a trial of the OX40 agonist ivuxolimab. The DNA sequence follows: TGTGCCAGCAGCAGGTCGGACGACTATGGCTACACCTTC. Its product reads: CASSRSDDYGYTF.